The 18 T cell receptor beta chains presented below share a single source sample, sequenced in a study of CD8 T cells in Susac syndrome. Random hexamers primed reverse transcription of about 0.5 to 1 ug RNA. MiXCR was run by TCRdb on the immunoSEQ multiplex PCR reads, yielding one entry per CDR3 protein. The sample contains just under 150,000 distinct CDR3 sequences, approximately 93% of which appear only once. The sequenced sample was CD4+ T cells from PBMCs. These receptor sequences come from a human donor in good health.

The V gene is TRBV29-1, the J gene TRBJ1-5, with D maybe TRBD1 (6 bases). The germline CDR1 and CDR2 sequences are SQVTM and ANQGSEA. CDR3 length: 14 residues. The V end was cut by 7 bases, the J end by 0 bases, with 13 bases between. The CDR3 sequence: CSASGTTSNQPQHF. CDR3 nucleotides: TGCAGCGCCTCCGGGACAACTAGCAATCAGCCCCAGCATTTT.

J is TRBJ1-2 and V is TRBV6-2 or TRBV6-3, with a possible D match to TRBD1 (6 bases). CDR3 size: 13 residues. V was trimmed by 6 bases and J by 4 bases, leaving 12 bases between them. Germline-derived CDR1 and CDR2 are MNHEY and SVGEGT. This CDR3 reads CASRYRDLYGYTF. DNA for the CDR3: TGTGCCAGCAGGTACAGGGATCTCTATGGCTACACCTTC.

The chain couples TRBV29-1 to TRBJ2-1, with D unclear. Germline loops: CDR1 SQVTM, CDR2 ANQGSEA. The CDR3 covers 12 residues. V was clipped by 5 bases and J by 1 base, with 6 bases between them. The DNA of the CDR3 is TGCAGCGTTCATAGGTCCTACAATGAGCAGTTCTTC. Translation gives CSVHRSYNEQFF.

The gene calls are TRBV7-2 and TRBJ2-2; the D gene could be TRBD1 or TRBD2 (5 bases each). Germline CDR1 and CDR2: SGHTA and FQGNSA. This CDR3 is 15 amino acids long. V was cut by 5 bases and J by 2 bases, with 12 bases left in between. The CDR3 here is CASSPLGVNTGELFF. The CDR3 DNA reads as TGTGCCAGCAGCCCCTTGGGGGTAAACACCGGGGAGCTGTTTTTT.

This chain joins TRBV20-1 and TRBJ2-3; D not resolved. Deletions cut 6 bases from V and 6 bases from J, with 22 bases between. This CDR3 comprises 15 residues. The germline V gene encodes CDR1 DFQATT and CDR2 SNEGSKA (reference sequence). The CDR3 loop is CSAPSLEVSTDTQYF. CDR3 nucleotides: TGCAGTGCCCCTTCTCTAGAGGTCTCCACGGATACGCAGTATTTT.

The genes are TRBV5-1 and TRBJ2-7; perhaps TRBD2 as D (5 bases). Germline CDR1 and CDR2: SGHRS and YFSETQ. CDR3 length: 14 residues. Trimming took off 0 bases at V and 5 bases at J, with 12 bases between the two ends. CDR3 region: CASSLGGSYNEQYF. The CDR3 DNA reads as TGCGCCAGCAGCTTGGGAGGGAGTTACAACGAGCAGTACTTC.

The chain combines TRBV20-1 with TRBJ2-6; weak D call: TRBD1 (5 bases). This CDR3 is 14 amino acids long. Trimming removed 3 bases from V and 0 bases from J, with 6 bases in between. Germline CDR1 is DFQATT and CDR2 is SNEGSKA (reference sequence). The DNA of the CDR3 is TGCAGTGCTAGCAGGGTCTCTGGGGCCAACGTCCTGACTTTC. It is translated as CSASRVSGANVLTF.

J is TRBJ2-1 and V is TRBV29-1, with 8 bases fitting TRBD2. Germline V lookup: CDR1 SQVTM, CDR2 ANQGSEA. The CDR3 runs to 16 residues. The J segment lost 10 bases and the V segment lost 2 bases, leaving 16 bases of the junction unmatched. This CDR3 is CSVEKLAVPFAQEQFF. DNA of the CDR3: TGCAGCGTTGAAAAACTAGCGGTACCTTTTGCACAAGAGCAGTTCTTC.

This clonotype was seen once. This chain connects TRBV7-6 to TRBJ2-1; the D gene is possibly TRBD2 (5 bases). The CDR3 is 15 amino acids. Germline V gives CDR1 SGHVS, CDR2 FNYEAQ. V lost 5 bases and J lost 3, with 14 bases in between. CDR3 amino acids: CASSPAPGIYNEQFF. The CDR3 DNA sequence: TGTGCCAGCAGCCCTGCTCCGGGGATCTACAATGAGCAGTTCTTC.

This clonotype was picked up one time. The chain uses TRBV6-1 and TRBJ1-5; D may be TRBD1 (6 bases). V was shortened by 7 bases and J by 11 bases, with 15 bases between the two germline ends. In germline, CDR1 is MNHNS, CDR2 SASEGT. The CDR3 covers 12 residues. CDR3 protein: CASKGGGQAQHF. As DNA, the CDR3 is TGTGCCAGCAAAGGGGGTGGGCAGGCCCAGCATTTT.

In DNA form, the CDR3 reads TGCAGTGCTAGAGATAGTCGGGATAACACCGGGGAGCTGTTTTTT. Its protein product is CSARDSRDNTGELFF. The rearrangement links TRBV20-1 to TRBJ2-2, with D possibly TRBD2 on 5 matching bases. The CDR3 runs to 15 residues. V dropped 0 bases and J dropped 2 bases, with 10 bases sitting between them. Germline loops: CDR1 DFQATT, CDR2 SNEGSKA (reference sequence).

The CDR3 bases are TGTGCCAGCAGACCGACAGGGACAGATACGCAGTATTTT. Residues: CASRPTGTDTQYF. V and J are TRBV27 and TRBJ2-3; TRBD1 matches 7 bases. Germline values: CDR1 MNHEY, CDR2 SMNVEV (reference sequence). The CDR3 length is 13 residues. The junction had 3 bases not matched to a gene; V was cut back by 6 bases and J by 3 bases.

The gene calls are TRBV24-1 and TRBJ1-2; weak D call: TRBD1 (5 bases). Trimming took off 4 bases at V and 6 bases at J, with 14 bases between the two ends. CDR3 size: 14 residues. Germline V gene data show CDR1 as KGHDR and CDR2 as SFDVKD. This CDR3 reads CATSDPAGENGYTF. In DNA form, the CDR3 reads TGTGCCACCAGTGACCCGGCGGGGGAGAATGGCTACACCTTC.

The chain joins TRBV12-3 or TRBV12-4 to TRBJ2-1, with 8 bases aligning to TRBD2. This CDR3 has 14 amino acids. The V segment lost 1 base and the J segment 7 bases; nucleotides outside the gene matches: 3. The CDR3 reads CASSLGAGDNEQFF. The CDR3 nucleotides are TGTGCCAGCAGTTTAGGAGCGGGAGATAATGAGCAGTTCTTC.

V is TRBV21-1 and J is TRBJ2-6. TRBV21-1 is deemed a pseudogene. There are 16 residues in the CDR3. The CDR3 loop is CASSKEPVAGANVLTF. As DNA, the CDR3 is TGTGCCAGCAGCAAAGAACCGGTAGCTGGGGCCAACGTCCTGACTTTC.

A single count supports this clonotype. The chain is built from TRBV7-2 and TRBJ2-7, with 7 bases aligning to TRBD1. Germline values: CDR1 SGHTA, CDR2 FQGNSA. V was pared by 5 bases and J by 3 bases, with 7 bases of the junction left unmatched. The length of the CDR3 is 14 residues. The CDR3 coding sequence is TGTGCCAGCAGCCCGGACAGGACCCTCTACGAGCAGTACTTC. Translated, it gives CASSPDRTLYEQYF.

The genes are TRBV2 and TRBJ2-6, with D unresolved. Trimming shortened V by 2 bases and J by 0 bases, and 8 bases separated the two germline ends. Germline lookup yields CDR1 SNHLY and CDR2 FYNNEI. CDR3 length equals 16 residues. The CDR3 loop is CASSEPVLSGANVLTF. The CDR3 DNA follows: TGTGCCAGCAGTGAACCAGTCCTCTCTGGGGCCAACGTCCTGACTTTC.

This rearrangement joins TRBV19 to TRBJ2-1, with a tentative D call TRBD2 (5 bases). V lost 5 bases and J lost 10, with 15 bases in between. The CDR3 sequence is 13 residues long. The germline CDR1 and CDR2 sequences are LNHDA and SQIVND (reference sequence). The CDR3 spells CASSQVVTGEQFF. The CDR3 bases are TGTGCCAGTAGTCAGGTGGTTACGGGGGAGCAGTTCTTC.